Below, one TCR beta chain is given with its context. Its cognate antigen is unknown. These data originate in a study of cytomegalovirus exposure and HLA in healthy donors. With 4 bases clipped from V and 5 bases from J, the junction kept 3 bases outside the gene matches. The length of the CDR3 is 13 residues. Germline assignment: CDR1 SGHDT and CDR2 YYEEEE. Vbeta (60) and Jbeta (13) primers were used in the PCR. The data were produced by immunoSEQ multiplex PCR, yet TCRdb's version contains in-frame clones alone and is incomplete. Of around 150,000 clones listed, about 77% are singletons. Findings of the study overall: In an earlier analysis, productive rearrangement rates for most beta V segments clustered near 87% or 30%.

The sequenced material came from PBMCs. The chain employs TRBV5-6 and TRBJ2-7, with 10 bases matching TRBD2. This TCR came from a man younger than 35 in good health and CMV-seropositive. In DNA form, the CDR3 reads TGTGCCAGCAGCCTAGCGGGAGATGACGAGCAGTACTTC. This sequence encodes CASSLAGDDEQYF.